This T cell receptor beta chain appears in the sequencing data of a study of cytomegalovirus exposure and HLA in healthy donors. Study results and limitations: TCR beta chains associated with HLA were, in a later analysis, more clonally expanded than equally common others. Likely technical artifact: a cluster of highly shared sequence variants.

The PCR made use of 60 Vbeta and 13 Jbeta primers. Method: immunoSEQ multiplex PCR; TCRdb's copy keeps in-frame clones and lacks some. The sample includes about 140,000 clones, around 80% of them seen just once. About this clone itself: Its antigen remains unknown.

The germline V gene encodes CDR1 SNHLY and CDR2 FYNNEI. The CDR3 sequence is 15 residues long. V lost 6 bases to trimming and J lost 0 bases, with 12 bases between them. The clonotype was recovered from a woman aged 60-75 years in good health and CMV-seropositive. Input material: PBMCs. This chain links TRBV2 with TRBJ1-3; the D is unclear. CDR3 bases: TGTGCCAGCAGCACGCAGGTATACTCTGGAAACACCATATATTTT. Translated: CASSTQVYSGNTIYF.